What follows describes a single T cell receptor beta chain. Its antigen is not known. V lost 3 bases to trimming and J lost 4 bases; unmatched junction nucleotides: 12. This CDR3 is 18 amino acids long. Germline CDR1 is LNHDA and CDR2 is SQIVND (reference sequence). The iRepertoire nested amplicon-rescue multiplex PCR amplified TCR alpha and beta CDR3s from RNA. TCRdb reprocessed the multiplex PCR reads with MiXCR, giving one entry per CDR3 protein. The sample has about 400,000 distinct CDR3 sequences; roughly 41% are singletons. The sample is drawn from a study of glioma-infiltrating T cells. Study as a whole: Presurgical dexamethasone in glioma patients lasted six or fewer days. Blood libraries targeted roughly 4.5- to 11-fold coverage of roughly 920,000 T cells.

Findings and limits, study-wide: Tissue-blood divergence was below expectation in non-neoplastic patients, above in gliomas. A blood CDR3 motif signature was depleted in highly divergent patients.

This chain uses TRBV19 with TRBJ2-7, with TRBD2 matching over 13 bases. This sequence was found in a human donor with low-grade glioma or glioblastoma, undergoing nonglioma brain surgery, or in good health (not recorded which). Sequenced input: glioma tissue, nonneoplastic brain tissue, or PBMCs (not recorded which). The CDR3 DNA follows: TGTGCCAGTAGTATTTTTTCAGGAGGACTAGCGGGAGCATACGAGCAGTACTTC. Protein sequence: CASSIFSGGLAGAYEQYF. The full variable domain, with the rest looked up from reference TRBV19 and TRBJ2-7, is DGGITQSPKYLFRKEGQNVTLSCEQNLNHDAMYWYRQDPGQGLRLIYYSQIVNDFQKGDIAEGYSVSREKKESFPLTVTSAQKNPTAFYLCASSIFSGGLAGAYEQYFGPGTRLTVT.